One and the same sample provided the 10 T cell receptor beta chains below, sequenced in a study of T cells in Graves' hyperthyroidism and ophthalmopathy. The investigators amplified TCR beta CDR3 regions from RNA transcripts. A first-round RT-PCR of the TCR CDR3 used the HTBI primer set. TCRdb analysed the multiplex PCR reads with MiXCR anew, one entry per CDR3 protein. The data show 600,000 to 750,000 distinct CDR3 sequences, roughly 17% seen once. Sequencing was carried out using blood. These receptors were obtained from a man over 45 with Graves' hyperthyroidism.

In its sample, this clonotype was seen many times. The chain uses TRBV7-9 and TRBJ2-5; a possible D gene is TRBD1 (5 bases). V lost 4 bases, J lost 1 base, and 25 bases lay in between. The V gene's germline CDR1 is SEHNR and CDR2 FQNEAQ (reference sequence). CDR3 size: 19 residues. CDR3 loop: CASSSRSVFQGTAQETQYF. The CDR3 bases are TGTGCCAGCAGCTCTCGATCGGTTTTTCAGGGAACGGCCCAAGAGACCCAGTACTTC.

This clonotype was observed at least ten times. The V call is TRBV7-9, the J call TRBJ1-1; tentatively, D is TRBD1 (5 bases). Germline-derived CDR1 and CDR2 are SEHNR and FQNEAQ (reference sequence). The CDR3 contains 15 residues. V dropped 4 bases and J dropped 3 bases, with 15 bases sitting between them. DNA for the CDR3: TGTGCCAGCAGCTCCAGGGACCGGCTGGACACTGAAGCTTTCTTT. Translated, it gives CASSSRDRLDTEAFF.

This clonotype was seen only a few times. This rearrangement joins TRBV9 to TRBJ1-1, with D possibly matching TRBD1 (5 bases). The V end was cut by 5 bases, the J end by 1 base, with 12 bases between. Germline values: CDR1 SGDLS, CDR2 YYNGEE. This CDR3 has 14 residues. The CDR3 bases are TGTGCCAGCAGTCCGGACATCTCGAACACTGAAGCTTTCTTT. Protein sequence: CASSPDISNTEAFF.

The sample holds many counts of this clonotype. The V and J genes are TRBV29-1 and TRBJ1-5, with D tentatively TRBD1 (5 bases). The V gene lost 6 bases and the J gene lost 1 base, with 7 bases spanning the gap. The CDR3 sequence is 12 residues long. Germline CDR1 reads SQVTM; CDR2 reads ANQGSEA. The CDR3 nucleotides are TGCAGCGTCGGGGGGAGCAATCAGCCCCAGCATTTT. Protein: CSVGGSNQPQHF.

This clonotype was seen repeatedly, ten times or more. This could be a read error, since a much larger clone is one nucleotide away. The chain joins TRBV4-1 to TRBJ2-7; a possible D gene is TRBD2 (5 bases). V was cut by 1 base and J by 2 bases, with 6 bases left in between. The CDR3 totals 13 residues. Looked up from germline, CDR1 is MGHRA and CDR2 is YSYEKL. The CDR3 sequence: CASSQAGAYEQYF. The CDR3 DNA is TGCGCCAGCAGCCAAGCCGGGGCCTACGAGCAGTACTTC.

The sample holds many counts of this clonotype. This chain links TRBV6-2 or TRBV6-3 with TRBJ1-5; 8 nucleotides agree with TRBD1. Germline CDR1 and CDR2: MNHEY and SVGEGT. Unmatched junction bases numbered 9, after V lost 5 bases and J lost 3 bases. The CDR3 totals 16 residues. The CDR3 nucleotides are TGTGCCAGCAGTCCCCCGACAGGGGCCACCAATCAGCCCCAGCATTTT. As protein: CASSPPTGATNQPQHF.

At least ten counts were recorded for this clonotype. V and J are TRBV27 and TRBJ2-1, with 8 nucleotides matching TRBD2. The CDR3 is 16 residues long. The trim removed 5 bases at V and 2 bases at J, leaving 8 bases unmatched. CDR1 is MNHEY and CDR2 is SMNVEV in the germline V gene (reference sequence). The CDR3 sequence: CASSPRGARTYNEQFF. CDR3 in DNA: TGTGCCAGCAGTCCGCGGGGGGCGAGAACCTACAATGAGCAGTTCTTC.

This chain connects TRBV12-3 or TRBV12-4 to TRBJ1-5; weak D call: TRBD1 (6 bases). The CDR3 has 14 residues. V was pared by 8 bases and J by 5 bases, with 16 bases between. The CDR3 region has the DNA TGTGCCAGCCGCTCGGGGGCCGCTGATCAGCCCCAGCATTTT. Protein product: CASRSGAADQPQHF.

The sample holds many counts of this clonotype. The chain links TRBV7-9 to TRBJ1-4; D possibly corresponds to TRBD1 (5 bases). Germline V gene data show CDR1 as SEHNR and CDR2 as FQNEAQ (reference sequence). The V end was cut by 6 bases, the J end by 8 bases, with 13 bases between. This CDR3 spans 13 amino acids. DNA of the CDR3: TGTGCCAGCAGACTCGACCAGGGAGAAAAACTGTTTTTT. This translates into CASRLDQGEKLFF. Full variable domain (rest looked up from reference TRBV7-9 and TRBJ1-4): DTGVSQNPRHKITKRGQNVTFRCDPISEHNRLYWYRQTLGQGPEFLTYFQNEAQLEKSRLLSDRFSAERPKGSFSTLEIQRTEQGDSAMYLCASRLDQGEKLFFGSGTQLSVL.

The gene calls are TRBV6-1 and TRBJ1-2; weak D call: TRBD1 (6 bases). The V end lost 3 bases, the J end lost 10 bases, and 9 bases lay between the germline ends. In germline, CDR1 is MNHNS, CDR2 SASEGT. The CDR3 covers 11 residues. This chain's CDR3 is CASSETGLYTF. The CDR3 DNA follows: TGTGCCAGCAGTGAGACAGGTCTCTACACCTTC.